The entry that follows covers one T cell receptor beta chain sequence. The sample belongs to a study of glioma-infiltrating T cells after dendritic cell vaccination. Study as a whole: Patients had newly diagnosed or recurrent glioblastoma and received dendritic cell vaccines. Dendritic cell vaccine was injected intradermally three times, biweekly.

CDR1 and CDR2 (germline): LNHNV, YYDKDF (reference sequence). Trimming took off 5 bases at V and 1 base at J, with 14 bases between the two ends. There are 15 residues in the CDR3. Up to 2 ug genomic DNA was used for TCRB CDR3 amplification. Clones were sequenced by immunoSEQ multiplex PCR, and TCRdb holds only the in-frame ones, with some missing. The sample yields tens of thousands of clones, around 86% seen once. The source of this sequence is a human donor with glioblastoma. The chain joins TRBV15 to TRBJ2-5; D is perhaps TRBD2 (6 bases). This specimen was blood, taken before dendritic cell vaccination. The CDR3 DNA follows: TGTGCCACCAGCCGGCAGCGGGCCCTCCAAGAGACCCAGTACTTC. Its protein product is CATSRQRALQETQYF.